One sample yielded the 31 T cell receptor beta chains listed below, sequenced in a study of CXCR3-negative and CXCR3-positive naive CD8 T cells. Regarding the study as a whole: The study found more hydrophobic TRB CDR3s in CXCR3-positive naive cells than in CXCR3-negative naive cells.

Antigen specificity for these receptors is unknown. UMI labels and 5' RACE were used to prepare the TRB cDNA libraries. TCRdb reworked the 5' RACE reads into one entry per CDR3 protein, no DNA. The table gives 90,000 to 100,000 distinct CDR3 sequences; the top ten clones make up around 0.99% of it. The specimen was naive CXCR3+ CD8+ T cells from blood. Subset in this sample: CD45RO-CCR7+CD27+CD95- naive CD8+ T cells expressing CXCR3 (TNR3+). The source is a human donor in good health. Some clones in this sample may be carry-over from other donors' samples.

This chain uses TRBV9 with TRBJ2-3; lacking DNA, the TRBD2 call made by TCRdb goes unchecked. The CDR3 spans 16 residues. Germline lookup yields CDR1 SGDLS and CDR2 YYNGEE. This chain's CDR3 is CASSNGGLARGNTQYF.

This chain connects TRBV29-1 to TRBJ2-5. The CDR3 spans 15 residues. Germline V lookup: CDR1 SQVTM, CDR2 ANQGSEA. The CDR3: CSVEPSGSGQETQYF.

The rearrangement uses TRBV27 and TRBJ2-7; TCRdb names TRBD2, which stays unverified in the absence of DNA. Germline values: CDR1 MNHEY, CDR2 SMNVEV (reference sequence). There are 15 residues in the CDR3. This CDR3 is CASSLGGKPPYEQYF.

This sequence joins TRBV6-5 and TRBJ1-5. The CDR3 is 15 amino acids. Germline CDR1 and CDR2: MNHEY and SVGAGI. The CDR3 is CASSHGLSSNQPQHF.

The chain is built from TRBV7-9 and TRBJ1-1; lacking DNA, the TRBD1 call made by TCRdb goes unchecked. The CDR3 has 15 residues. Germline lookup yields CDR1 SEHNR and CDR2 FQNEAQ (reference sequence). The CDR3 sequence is CASSLRTGLNTEAFF.

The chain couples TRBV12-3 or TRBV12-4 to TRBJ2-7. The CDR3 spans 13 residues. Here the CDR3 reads CASSFSGPYEQYF.

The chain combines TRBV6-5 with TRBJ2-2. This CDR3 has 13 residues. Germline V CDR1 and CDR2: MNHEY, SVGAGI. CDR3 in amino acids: CASSPKRPGELFF.

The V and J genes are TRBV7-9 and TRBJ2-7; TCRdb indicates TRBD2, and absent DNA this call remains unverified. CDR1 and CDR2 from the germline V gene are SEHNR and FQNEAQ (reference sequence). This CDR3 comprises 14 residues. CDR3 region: CASSPPASSAEQYF.

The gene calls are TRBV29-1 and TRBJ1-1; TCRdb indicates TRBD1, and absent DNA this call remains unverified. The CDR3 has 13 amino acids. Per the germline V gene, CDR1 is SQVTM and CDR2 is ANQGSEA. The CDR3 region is CSVGGAVNTEAFF.

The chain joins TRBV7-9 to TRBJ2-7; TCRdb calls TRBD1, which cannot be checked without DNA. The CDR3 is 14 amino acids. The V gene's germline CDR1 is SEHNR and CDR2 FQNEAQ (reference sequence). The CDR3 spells CASRKTGGLYEQYF.

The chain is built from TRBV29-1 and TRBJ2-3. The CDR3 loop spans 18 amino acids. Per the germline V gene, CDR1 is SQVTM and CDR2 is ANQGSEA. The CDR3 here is CSVEDLSPRSASTDTQYF.

The CDR3 here is CASSIEDSTYNEQFF. The chain recombines TRBV19 with TRBJ2-1; the D gene TCRdb calls, TRBD1, cannot be checked with no DNA. This CDR3 has 15 residues. CDR1 and CDR2 from the germline V gene are LNHDA and SQIVND (reference sequence). Based on the CDR3 plus reference TRBV19 and TRBJ2-1, the full variable domain is DGGITQSPKYLFRKEGQNVTLSCEQNLNHDAMYWYRQDPGQGLRLIYYSQIVNDFQKGDIAEGYSVSREKKESFPLTVTSAQKNPTAFYLCASSIEDSTYNEQFFGPGTRLTVL.

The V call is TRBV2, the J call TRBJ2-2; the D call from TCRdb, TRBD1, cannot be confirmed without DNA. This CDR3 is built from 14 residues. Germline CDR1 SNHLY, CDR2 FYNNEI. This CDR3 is CASSSRGDTGELFF.

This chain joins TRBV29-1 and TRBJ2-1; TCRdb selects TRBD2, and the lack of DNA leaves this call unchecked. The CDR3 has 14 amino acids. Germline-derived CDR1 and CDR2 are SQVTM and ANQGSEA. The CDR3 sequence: CSAEALGTLDEQFF.

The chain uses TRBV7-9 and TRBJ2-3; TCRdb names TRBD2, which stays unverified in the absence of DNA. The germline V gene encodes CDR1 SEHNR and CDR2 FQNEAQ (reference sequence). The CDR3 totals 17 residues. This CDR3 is CASSFPPYGPGTDTQYF.

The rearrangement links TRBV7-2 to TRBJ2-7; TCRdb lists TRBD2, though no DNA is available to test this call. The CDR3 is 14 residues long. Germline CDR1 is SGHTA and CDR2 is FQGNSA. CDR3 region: CASSGSGTTYEQYF.

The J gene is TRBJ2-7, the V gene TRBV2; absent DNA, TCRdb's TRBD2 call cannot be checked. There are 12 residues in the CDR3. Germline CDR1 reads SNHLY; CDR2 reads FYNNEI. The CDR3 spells CASGLPPYEQYF.

The chain's CDR3 is CASSEGLAGPEQYF. The chain couples TRBV11-1 to TRBJ2-7; TCRdb's assignment of TRBD2 cannot be checked, as there is no DNA. Germline V gives CDR1 SGHAT, CDR2 FQDESV (reference sequence). The CDR3 is 14 residues long.

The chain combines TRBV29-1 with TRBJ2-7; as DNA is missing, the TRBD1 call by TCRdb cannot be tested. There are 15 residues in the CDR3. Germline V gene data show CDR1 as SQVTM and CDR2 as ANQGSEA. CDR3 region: CSVEVPGQIDYEQYF.

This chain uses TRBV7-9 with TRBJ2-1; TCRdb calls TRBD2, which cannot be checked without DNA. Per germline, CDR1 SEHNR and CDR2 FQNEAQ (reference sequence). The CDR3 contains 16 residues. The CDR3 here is CASSLVIGGAHNEQFF. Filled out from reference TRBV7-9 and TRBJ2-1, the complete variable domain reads DTGVSQNPRHKITKRGQNVTFRCDPISEHNRLYWYRQTLGQGPEFLTYFQNEAQLEKSRLLSDRFSAERPKGSFSTLEIQRTEQGDSAMYLCASSLVIGGAHNEQFFGPGTRLTVL.

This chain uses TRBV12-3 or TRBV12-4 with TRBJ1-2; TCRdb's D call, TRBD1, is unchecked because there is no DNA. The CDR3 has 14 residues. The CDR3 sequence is CASSLTAGGYGYTF.

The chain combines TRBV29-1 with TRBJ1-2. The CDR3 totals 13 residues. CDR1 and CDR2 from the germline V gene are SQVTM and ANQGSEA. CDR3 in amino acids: CSVAGGSNYGYTF.

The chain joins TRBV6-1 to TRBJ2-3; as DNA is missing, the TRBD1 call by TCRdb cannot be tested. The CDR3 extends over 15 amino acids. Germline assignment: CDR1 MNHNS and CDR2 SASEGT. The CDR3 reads CASSYLGVLTDTQYF.

This CDR3 is CASSARDTYSNTGELFF. The V and J genes are TRBV5-1 and TRBJ2-2; absent DNA, TCRdb's TRBD1 call cannot be checked. Per germline, CDR1 SGHRS and CDR2 YFSETQ. The CDR3 is 17 amino acids.

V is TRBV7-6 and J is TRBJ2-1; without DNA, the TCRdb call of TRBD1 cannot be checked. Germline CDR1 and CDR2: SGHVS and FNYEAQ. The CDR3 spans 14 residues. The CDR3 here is CASSLVGTHNEQFF. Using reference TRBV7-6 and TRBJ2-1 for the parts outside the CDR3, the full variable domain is GAGVSQSPRYKVTKRGQDVALRCDPISGHVSLYWYRQALGQGPEFLTYFNYEAQQDKSGLPNDRFSAERPEGSISTLTIQRTEQRDSAMYRCASSLVGTHNEQFFGPGTRLTVL.

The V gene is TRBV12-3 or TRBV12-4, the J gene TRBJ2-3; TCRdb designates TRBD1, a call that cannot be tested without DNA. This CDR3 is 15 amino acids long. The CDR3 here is CASTETGRMADTQYF.

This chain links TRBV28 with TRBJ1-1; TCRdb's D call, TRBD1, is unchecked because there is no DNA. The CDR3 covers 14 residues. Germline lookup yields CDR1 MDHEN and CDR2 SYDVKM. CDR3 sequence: CASSLRGAGTEAFF.

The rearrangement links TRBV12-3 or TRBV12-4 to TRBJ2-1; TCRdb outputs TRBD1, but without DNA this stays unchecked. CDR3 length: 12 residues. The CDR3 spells CASSSQGDEQFF.

The CDR3 here is CASSFLITDTQYF. This chain joins TRBV6-5 and TRBJ2-3. The CDR3 is 13 residues long. The germline V gene encodes CDR1 MNHEY and CDR2 SVGAGI.

CDR3: CASSVDTGKRGRSDADTQYF. The chain joins TRBV28 to TRBJ2-3; TCRdb reports TRBD2, a call that lacks DNA to check it against. The CDR3 has 20 residues. Per the germline V gene, CDR1 is MDHEN and CDR2 is SYDVKM.

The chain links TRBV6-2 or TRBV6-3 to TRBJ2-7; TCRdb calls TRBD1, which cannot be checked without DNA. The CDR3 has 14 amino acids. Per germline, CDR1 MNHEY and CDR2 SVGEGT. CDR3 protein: CASSLRDRAYEQYF.